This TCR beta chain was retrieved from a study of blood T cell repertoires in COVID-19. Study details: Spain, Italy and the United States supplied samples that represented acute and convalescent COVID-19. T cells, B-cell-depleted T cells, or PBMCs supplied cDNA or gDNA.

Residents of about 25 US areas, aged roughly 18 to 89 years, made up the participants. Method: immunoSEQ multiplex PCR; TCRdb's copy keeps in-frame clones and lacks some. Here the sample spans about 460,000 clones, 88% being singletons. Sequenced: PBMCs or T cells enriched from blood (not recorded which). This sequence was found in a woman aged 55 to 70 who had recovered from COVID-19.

This CDR3 is CASSSRQPNSNQPQHF. In DNA form, the CDR3 reads TGTGCCAGCAGTTCAAGACAGCCTAATAGCAATCAGCCCCAGCATTTT. The chain couples TRBV2 to TRBJ1-5, with a weak D call TRBD1 (5 bases). Between the trimmed V and J ends, which lost 5 bases and 0 bases, there was a span of 14 bases. The CDR3 has 16 amino acids. Germline V lookup: CDR1 SNHLY, CDR2 FYNNEI.